The source of this T cell receptor (beta chain) is a study of PD-L1 blockade in urothelial cancer. The study, taken as a whole, reports: Lower pretreatment blood TCR clonality, under the median, predicted better survival, researchers reported.

With regard to this clone: Its antigen is unidentified.

CDR1 and CDR2 from the germline V gene are SGHRS and YFSETQ. Trimming took off 6 bases at V and 0 bases at J, with 12 bases between the two ends. The CDR3 runs to 14 residues. The protocol was immunoSEQ multiplex PCR, while the TCRdb copy is restricted to in-frame clones and leaves out a portion. The sample carries roughly 76,000 clones, 80% to 95% recorded once. As to time point: peripheral blood 6 weeks after treatment start. Here the sequenced sample was PBMCs, taken around atezolizumab (anti-PD-L1) treatment. V gene TRBV5-1 combines with J gene TRBJ1-1; D is uncertain. The sequence was collected from a woman at least 80 years old with urothelial cancer. The CDR3 is CASTLDKMNTEAFF. The CDR3 coding sequence is TGCGCCAGCACCTTAGACAAGATGAACACTGAAGCTTTCTTT.